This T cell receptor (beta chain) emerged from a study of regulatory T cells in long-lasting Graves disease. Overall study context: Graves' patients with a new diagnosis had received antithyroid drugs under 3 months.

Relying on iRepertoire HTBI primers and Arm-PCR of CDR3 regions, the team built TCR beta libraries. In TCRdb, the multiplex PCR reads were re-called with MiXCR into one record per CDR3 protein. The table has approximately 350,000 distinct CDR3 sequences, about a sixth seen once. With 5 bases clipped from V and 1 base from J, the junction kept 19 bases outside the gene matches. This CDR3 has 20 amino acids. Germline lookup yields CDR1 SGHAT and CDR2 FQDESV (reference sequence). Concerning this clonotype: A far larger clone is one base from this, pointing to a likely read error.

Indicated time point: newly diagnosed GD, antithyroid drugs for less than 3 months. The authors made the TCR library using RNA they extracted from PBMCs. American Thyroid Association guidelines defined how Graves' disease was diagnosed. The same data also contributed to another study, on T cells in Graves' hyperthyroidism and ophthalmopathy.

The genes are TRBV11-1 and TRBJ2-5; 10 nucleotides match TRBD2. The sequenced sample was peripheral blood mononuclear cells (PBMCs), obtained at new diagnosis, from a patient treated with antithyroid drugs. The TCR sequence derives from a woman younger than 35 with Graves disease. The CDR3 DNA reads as TGTGCCAGCAGCAAAGCGAGCGGGAGGGCCGAAAAAATCCTCCAAGAGACCCAGTACTTC. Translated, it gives CASSKASGRAEKILQETQYF.